This TCR beta chain was found in a study of technical replicates of blood from several donors. The data were produced by immunoSEQ multiplex PCR, yet TCRdb's version contains in-frame clones alone and is incomplete. The table records over 50,000 clones, approximately 94% of them present only once. Germline V CDR1 and CDR2: SGHDT, YYEEEE. Unmatched junction bases numbered 6, after V lost 3 bases and J lost 9 bases. This CDR3 is built from 13 residues. V gene TRBV5-6 combines with J gene TRBJ2-1, with TRBD1 matching 7 bases. Sample: T cells isolated from PBMCs. The TCR originated in a human donor in good health. The CDR3 coding sequence is TGTGCCAGCAGCTCCGGGACAGTCGGTGAGCAGTTCTTC. Protein: CASSSGTVGEQFF.